The T cell receptor beta chain described here comes from a study of blood T cell repertoires in COVID-19. Clones were sequenced by immunoSEQ multiplex PCR, and TCRdb holds only the in-frame ones, with some missing. The sample lists more than 70,000 clones, 65% to 85% occurring once. Germline values: CDR1 KGHSH, CDR2 LQKENI. V shed 5 bases, J shed 0 bases, and the junction held 6 bases outside the gene matches. This CDR3 contains 16 residues. This sequence was found in a woman of 80 years or more with active or convalescent COVID-19. Sequenced sample: peripheral blood. The chain combines TRBV18 with TRBJ1-3, with 8 bases identical to TRBD1. The CDR3 region has the DNA TGTGCCAGCTCATCGGACAGGGTCAGCTCTGGAAACACCATATATTTT. Amino acids: CASSSDRVSSGNTIYF.